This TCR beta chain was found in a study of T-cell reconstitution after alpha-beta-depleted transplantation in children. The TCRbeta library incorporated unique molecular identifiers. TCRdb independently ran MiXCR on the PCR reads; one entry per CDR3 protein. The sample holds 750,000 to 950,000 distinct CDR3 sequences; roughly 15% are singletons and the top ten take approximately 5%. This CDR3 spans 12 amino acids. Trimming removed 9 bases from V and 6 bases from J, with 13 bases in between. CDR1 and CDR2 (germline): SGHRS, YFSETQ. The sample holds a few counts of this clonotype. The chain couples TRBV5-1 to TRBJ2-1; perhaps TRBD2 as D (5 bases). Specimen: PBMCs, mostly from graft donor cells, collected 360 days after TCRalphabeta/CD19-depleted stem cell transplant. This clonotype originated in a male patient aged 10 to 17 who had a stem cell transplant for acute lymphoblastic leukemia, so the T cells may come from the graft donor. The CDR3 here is CATYHGLNEQFF. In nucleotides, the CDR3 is TGCGCCACCTATCACGGACTCAATGAGCAGTTCTTC.